One and the same sample provided the 9 T cell receptor beta chains below, sequenced in a study of response to subunit inactivated influenza vaccine. TCRdb called the RT-PCR reads again in MiXCR, with one record for every CDR3 protein. The table lists 250,000 to 350,000 distinct CDR3 sequences, around 22% of them singletons. This specimen was PBMCs from blood, taken around 22 months after vaccination. The receptors come from a man between 50 and 75 years old who received an inactivated influenza vaccine.

This clonotype was seen a few times. The V and J genes are TRBV5-1 and TRBJ1-2; D unresolved. Germline V gives CDR1 SGHRS, CDR2 YFSETQ. This CDR3 region has 13 residues. Trimming shortened V by 0 bases and J by 8 bases, and 11 bases separated the two germline ends. The CDR3 loop reads CASSLGQQTGYTF. CDR3 coding DNA: TGCGCCAGCAGCTTGGGTCAACAGACGGGCTACACCTTC.

A few counts support this clonotype. The V call is TRBV7-2, the J call TRBJ1-2; 7 nucleotides match TRBD1. The V segment lost 5 bases and the J segment 4 bases; nucleotides outside the gene matches: 7. The germline gives CDR1 SGHTA, CDR2 FQGNSA. The CDR3 is made up of 14 amino acids. CDR3 sequence: CASSAQGQGYGYTF. CDR3 nucleotide sequence: TGTGCCAGCAGCGCACAGGGGCAAGGCTATGGCTACACCTTC.

A few counts support this clonotype. This chain links TRBV10-3 with TRBJ1-1; no reliable D call. The germline V and J ends were trimmed by 5 bases and 0 bases, with 4 bases remaining between them. This CDR3 comprises 12 residues. The germline gives CDR1 ENHRY, CDR2 SYGVKD. CDR3 DNA sequence: TGTGCCATCAGTTCAGTGAACACTGAAGCTTTCTTT. It translates to CAISSVNTEAFF.

The DNA for the CDR3 is TGTGCCAGTCGACCCCGGGACACTAGCAATCAGCCCCAGCATTTT. Its protein product is CASRPRDTSNQPQHF. V usage is TRBV19 and J usage is TRBJ1-5, with a possible D match to TRBD1 (6 bases). The length of the CDR3 is 15 residues. Trimming shortened V by 8 bases and J by 0 bases, and 14 bases separated the two germline ends. Germline CDR1 and CDR2: LNHDA and SQIVND (reference sequence).

This clonotype occurred many times. V is TRBV15 and J is TRBJ2-4; 7 bases map to TRBD2. The CDR3 length is 20 residues. Germline CDR1 is LNHNV and CDR2 is YYDKDF (reference sequence). Trimming cost V 3 bases and J 3 bases; bases outside gene matches: 20. The CDR3 loop is CATSSLPLAGFVLGKNIQYF. As DNA, the CDR3 is TGTGCCACCAGCAGTTTGCCATTAGCGGGCTTTGTGTTGGGCAAAAACATTCAGTACTTC.

The rearrangement links TRBV20-1 to TRBJ2-7; no reliable D call. CDR3 length: 19 amino acids. Germline-derived CDR1 and CDR2 are DFQATT and SNEGSKA (reference sequence). The DNA of the CDR3 is TGCAGGGCCGCGACAAGTGCTCAAACCTTCGTCGTAACCCCGTGTGAGCAGTACTTC. Encoded protein: CRAATSAQTFVVTPCEQYF.

This chain joins TRBV5-1 and TRBJ2-1; D uncertain. Germline-derived CDR1 and CDR2 are SGHRS and YFSETQ. The ends were cut back, 4 bases at V and 5 bases at J, with 13 bases in the middle. The CDR3 has 14 residues. The CDR3 spells CASSPSSLNNEQFF. DNA for the CDR3: TGCGCCAGCAGCCCTTCCTCGCTAAACAATGAGCAGTTCTTC.

This clonotype appeared many times. The chain recombines TRBV7-8 with TRBJ1-1; D not certain. V lost 3 bases to trimming and J lost 7 bases, with 21 bases between them. The CDR3 sequence is 16 residues long. The germline CDR1 and CDR2 sequences are SGHVS and FQNEAQ. The CDR3 nucleotides read TGTGCCAGCAGCTTGTCGGCGGCCCCGTACCTCTTTGAAGCTTTCTTT. Its protein is CASSLSAAPYLFEAFF. Supplemented by reference TRBV7-8 and TRBJ1-1, the full variable domain reads GAGVSQSPRYKVAKRGQDVALRCDPISGHVSLFWYQQALGQGPEFLTYFQNEAQLDKSGLPSDRFFAERPEGSVSTLKIQRTQQEDSAVYLCASSLSAAPYLFEAFFGQGTRLTVV.

This sequence joins TRBV12-3 or TRBV12-4 and TRBJ1-2; the D is unclear. V gave up 2 bases and J gave up 3 bases, with 13 bases separating them. The CDR3 contains 15 residues. The CDR3 is CASSLYGLLYYGYTF. For the CDR3, the DNA is TGTGCCAGCAGTTTATATGGTTTACTTTACTATGGCTACACCTTC.